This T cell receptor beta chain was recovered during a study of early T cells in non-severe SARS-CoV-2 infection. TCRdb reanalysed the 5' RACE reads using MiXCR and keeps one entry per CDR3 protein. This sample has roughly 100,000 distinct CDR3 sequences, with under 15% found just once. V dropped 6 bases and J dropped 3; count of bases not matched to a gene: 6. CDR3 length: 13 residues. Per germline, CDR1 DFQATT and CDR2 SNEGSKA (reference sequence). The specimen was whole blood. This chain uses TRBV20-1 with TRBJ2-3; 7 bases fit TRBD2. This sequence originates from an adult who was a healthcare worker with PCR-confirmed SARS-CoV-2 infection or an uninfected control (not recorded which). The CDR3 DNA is TGCAGTGCGATGGATAGCGGGACAGATACGCAGTATTTT. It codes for CSAMDSGTDTQYF.